Below, 11 T cell receptor beta chains from the same sample are listed, as sequenced in a study of blood T cell repertoires in COVID-19. The repertoire was sequenced with immunoSEQ multiplex PCR; TCRdb's copy has only in-frame clones and lacks some. The data contain over 85,000 clones, 72% of them singletons. The sample taken for sequencing was peripheral blood. These TCRs come from a woman aged 55-69 years with acute or convalescent COVID-19.

The chain recombines TRBV6-1 with TRBJ1-5; no definite D call. Germline V CDR1 and CDR2: MNHNS, SASEGT. With 2 bases removed from V and 5 bases from J, the gap between germline ends came to 19 bases. The CDR3 spans 17 residues. CDR3 sequence (DNA): TGTGCCAGCAGTGAAAGTTCCATGGGCATCGGCCATCAGCCCCAGCATTTT. Translated: CASSESSMGIGHQPQHF.

V usage is TRBV19 and J usage is TRBJ2-2, with D maybe TRBD1 (5 bases). Germline loops: CDR1 LNHDA, CDR2 SQIVND (reference sequence). CDR3 length: 15 amino acids. V was shortened by 4 bases and J by 6 bases, with 15 bases between the two germline ends. The CDR3 region is CASSTLTQGSGELFF. In nucleotides, the CDR3 is TGTGCCAGTAGTACCCTAACCCAGGGTTCCGGGGAGCTGTTTTTT.

The rearrangement uses TRBV6-6 and TRBJ2-7; tentative D call: TRBD1 (6 bases). The germline CDR1 and CDR2 sequences are MNHNY and SVGAGI (reference sequence). The ends were cut back, 7 bases at V and 2 bases at J, with 9 bases in the middle. This CDR3 spans 12 amino acids. As DNA, the CDR3 is TGTGCCAGCACCGGACAGACCTACGAGCAGTACTTC. Amino acid sequence: CASTGQTYEQYF.

The chain joins TRBV19 to TRBJ1-1; weak D call: TRBD1 (6 bases). CDR1 LNHDA and CDR2 SQIVND come from the germline V gene (reference sequence). Trimming pared 5 bases from V and 1 base from J, leaving 11 bases between. This CDR3 region has 14 residues. DNA for the CDR3: TGTGCCAGTAGTCCGAACAGGGCGAACACTGAAGCTTTCTTT. Its protein product is CASSPNRANTEAFF.

V gene TRBV6-5 combines with J gene TRBJ2-1; no firm D call. V lost 7 bases, J lost 8 bases, and 12 bases lay in between. Germline values: CDR1 MNHEY, CDR2 SVGAGI. This CDR3 is 12 amino acids long. Written as DNA, the CDR3 is TGTGCCAGCACTGCTCTTCGGGATGAGCAGTTCTTC. Translation gives CASTALRDEQFF.

This chain uses TRBV28 with TRBJ1-5; D uncertain. The CDR3 covers 15 residues. Trimming took 3 bases from V and 2 from J, leaving 11 bases between them. CDR1 is MDHEN and CDR2 is SYDVKM in the germline V gene. The CDR3 protein is CASSFRGIRNQPQHF. DNA of the CDR3: TGTGCCAGCAGTTTTCGAGGAATACGCAATCAGCCCCAGCATTTT.

There are a few counts of this clone. The sample contains more than one DNA sequence encoding this CDR3. This chain uses TRBV11-2 with TRBJ2-5; 10 bases map to TRBD2. Germline trimming cut 3 bases from V and 3 bases from J; bases unmatched to any gene: 10. Germline V gene data show CDR1 as SGHAT and CDR2 as FQNNGV. This CDR3 is built from 17 residues. CDR3 in amino acids: CASSFLAGAGGKETQYF. CDR3 nucleotide sequence: TGTGCCAGCAGCTTCCTAGCGGGGGCGGGGGGTAAAGAGACCCAGTACTTC.

The V gene is TRBV6-5, the J gene TRBJ2-4, with 10 positions matching TRBD1. The V gene end was trimmed by 6 bases and the J gene end by 7 bases; junction bases not matched to a gene: 9. This CDR3 is 15 amino acids long. Germline values: CDR1 MNHEY, CDR2 SVGAGI. CDR3 nucleotide sequence: TGTGCCAGCAGGGCTCCGGGACAGGGGAGCAACATTCAGTACTTC. Translation: CASRAPGQGSNIQYF.

The gene calls are TRBV12-3 or TRBV12-4 and TRBJ1-5, with D possibly matching TRBD1 (6 bases). The CDR3 loop spans 12 amino acids. With 3 bases removed from V and 15 bases from J, the gap between germline ends came to 15 bases. As DNA, the CDR3 is TGTGCCAGCAGTTTGGAGCGGGGGCGAAGGCATTTT. Residues: CASSLERGRRHF.

The V call is TRBV7-9, the J call TRBJ1-2, with 7 positions matching TRBD1. This CDR3 is 14 amino acids long. CDR1 is SEHNR and CDR2 is FQNEAQ in the germline V gene (reference sequence). With V trimmed by 5 bases and J by 7 bases, 10 bases remained unmatched. CDR3 bases: TGTGCCAGCAGCCAAAGGGGGCGAGTTAGTGGCTACACCTTC. Its protein is CASSQRGRVSGYTF.

This clone was observed many times. This chain joins TRBV5-1 and TRBJ2-7; a weak D match, TRBD2 (6 bases). CDR3 size: 17 residues. Looked up from germline, CDR1 is SGHRS and CDR2 is YFSETQ. Trimming took off 1 base at V and 0 bases at J, with 17 bases between the two ends. Written as DNA, the CDR3 is TGCGCCAGCAGCTTGTCCCTTGGCGGGGTGAACTCCTACGAGCAGTACTTC. Translation gives CASSLSLGGVNSYEQYF.